These T cell receptor beta chains were read from a single sample in a study of cytomegalovirus exposure and HLA in healthy donors. Sequencing used immunoSEQ multiplex PCR; TCRdb keeps in-frame clones, though not all of them. The sample has about 200,000 clones; around 80% are singletons. The specimen was PBMCs. Receptors originate from a man aged 25 to 45 in good health and CMV-seronegative. Each CDR3 is given with its conserved first and last residue. The D gene is left open where the match is weak. Some rows mark clone size as missing; the rest say once, few, many or name a class of expanded clone.

length,size,V,D,J,CDR3,DNA
14,once,TRBV5-1,NA,TRBJ2-2,CASSLAWLAGELFF,TGCGCCAGCAGCTTGGCCTGGCTAGCAGGGGAGCTGTTTTTT
14,NA,TRBV7-9,NA,TRBJ1-1,CASSLDENRARAFF,TGTGCCAGCAGCTTAGACGAGAACAGGGCACGGGCTTTCTTT
17,NA,TRBV27,TRBD2,TRBJ2-7,CASSRGRYSGRIYEQYF,TGTGCCAGCAGTCGGGGTCGCTATAGCGGGAGGATCTACGAGCAGTACTTC
14,NA,TRBV7-8,NA,TRBJ1-1,CASSLAGGGAEAFF,TGTGCCAGCAGCTTAGCGGGGGGTGGGGCTGAAGCTTTCTTT
13,NA,TRBV29-1,TRBD1,TRBJ1-1,CSGQTGGHTEAFF,TGCAGCGGACAAACAGGGGGCCACACTGAAGCTTTCTTT
16,NA,TRBV2,TRBD2,TRBJ2-1,CASRRLTSGSYNEQFF,TGTGCCAGCAGGAGACTGACTAGCGGAAGCTACAATGAGCAGTTCTTC
16,once,TRBV5-4,NA,TRBJ1-3,CASSLGAGATGNTIYF,TGTGCCAGCAGCTTGGGGGCGGGGGCAACTGGAAACACCATATATTTT
14,NA,TRBV6-5,NA,TRBJ1-2,CASRLATAGYGYTF,TGTGCCAGCAGACTAGCGACGGCGGGCTATGGCTACACCTTC
13,NA,TRBV30,TRBD2,TRBJ2-7,CAWRWGGFNEQYF,TGTGCCTGGAGGTGGGGGGGGTTTAACGAGCAGTACTTC
15,NA,TRBV5-6,NA,TRBJ2-1,CASSVPQLGGNEQFF,TGTGCCAGCAGCGTCCCCCAGTTGGGGGGCAATGAGCAGTTCTTC
16,NA,TRBV4-1,TRBD2,TRBJ2-1,CASSQESGLVGAEQFF,TGCGCCAGCAGCCAAGAGTCGGGACTAGTAGGGGCTGAGCAGTTCTTC
12,NA,TRBV5-6,NA,TRBJ2-7,CASTEVGSEQYF,TGTGCCAGCACCGAGGTTGGATCCGAGCAGTACTTC
16,NA,TRBV28,NA,TRBJ1-5,CASSPYIGSGGQPQHF,TGTGCCAGCAGTCCCTACATCGGGAGCGGGGGTCAGCCCCAGCATTTT
15,NA,TRBV5-1,TRBD1,TRBJ1-6,CASSPGQGDNSPLHF,TGCGCCAGCAGCCCCGGACAGGGGGATAATTCACCCCTCCACTTT
15,NA,TRBV9,NA,TRBJ2-2,CASSVLQGFGGELFF,TGTGCCAGCAGCGTCCTACAGGGTTTTGGCGGGGAGCTGTTTTTT
13,NA,TRBV7-3,NA,TRBJ1-1,CASSLRTDTEAFF,TGTGCCAGCAGCCTTCGGACAGACACTGAAGCTTTCTTT
13,once,TRBV11-3,NA,TRBJ2-7,CASSQGHNYEQYF,TGTGCCAGCAGCCAAGGACATAACTACGAGCAGTACTTC
15,few,TRBV9,TRBD2,TRBJ2-3,CASSVSGGTSDTQYF,TGTGCCAGCAGCGTGAGCGGGGGGACATCAGATACGCAGTATTTT
16,NA,TRBV11-3,TRBD2,TRBJ2-1,CASSLAGGVPYNEQFF,TGTGCCAGCAGCCTAGCGGGGGGCGTCCCCTACAATGAGCAGTTCTTC
13,NA,TRBV28,NA,TRBJ1-2,CASSLISSTGYTF,TGTGCCAGCAGTTTAATCAGTTCCACTGGCTACACCTTC
13,NA,TRBV19,TRBD2,TRBJ2-1,CASTTSGKNEQFF,TGTGCCAGTACGACTAGCGGGAAGAATGAGCAGTTCTTC
16,NA,TRBV7-9,NA,TRBJ2-1,CASSPPGSGTHNEQFF,TGTGCCAGCAGTCCCCCTGGCAGCGGAACTCACAATGAGCAGTTCTTC